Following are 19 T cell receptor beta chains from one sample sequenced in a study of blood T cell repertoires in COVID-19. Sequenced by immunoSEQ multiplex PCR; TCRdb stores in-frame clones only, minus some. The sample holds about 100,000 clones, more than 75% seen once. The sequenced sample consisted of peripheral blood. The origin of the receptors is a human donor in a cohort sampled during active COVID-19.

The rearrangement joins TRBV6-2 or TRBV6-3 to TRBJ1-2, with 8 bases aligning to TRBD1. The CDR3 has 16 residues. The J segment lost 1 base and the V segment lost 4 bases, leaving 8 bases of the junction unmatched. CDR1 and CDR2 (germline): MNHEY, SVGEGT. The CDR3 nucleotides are TGTGCCAGCAGTTCACTAATGGGACAGGATAACTATGGCTACACCTTC. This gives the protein CASSSLMGQDNYGYTF.

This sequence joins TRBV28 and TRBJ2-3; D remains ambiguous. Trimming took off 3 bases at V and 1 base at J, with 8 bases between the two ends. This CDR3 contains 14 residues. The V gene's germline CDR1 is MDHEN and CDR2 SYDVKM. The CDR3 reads CASSFVAGTDTQYF. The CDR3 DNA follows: TGTGCCAGCAGTTTCGTGGCGGGCACAGATACGCAGTATTTT.

CDR3 amino acids: CASSLRATSGRRETQYF. CDR3 DNA sequence: TGTGCCAGCAGCTTACGAGCGACTAGCGGGAGACGAGAGACCCAGTACTTC. V and J are TRBV13 and TRBJ2-5; TRBD2 agrees at 12 bases. Germline values: CDR1 PRHDT, CDR2 FYEKMQ (reference sequence). This CDR3 region has 17 residues. Trimming cost V 2 bases and J 4 bases; bases outside gene matches: 8. Variable domain in full (rest from reference TRBV13 and TRBJ2-5): AAGVIQSPRHLIKEKRETATLKCYPIPRHDTVYWYQQGPGQDPQFLISFYEKMQSDKGSIPDRFSAQQFSDYHSELNMSSLELGDSALYFCASSLRATSGRRETQYFGPGTRLLVL.

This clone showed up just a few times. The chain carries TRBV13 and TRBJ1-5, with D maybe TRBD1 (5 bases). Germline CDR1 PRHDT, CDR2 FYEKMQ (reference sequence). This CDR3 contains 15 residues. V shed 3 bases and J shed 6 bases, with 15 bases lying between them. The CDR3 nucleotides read TGTGCCAGCAGCTTCCGCGGGGCGCCGAGTCAGCCCCAGCATTTT. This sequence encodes CASSFRGAPSQPQHF. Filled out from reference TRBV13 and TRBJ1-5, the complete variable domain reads AAGVIQSPRHLIKEKRETATLKCYPIPRHDTVYWYQQGPGQDPQFLISFYEKMQSDKGSIPDRFSAQQFSDYHSELNMSSLELGDSALYFCASSFRGAPSQPQHFGDGTRLSIL.

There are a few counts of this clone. This CDR3 reads CASSDRSRGLGGSSPLHF. The CDR3 nucleotides read TGCGCCAGCAGTGATAGAAGCAGGGGGCTTGGGGGGAGTTCACCCCTCCACTTT. This chain joins TRBV10-2 and TRBJ1-6; the match to TRBD1 covers 8 bases. The CDR3 is 18 residues long. Germline lookup yields CDR1 WSHSY and CDR2 SAAADI. With 3 bases clipped from V and 9 bases from J, the junction kept 16 bases outside the gene matches.

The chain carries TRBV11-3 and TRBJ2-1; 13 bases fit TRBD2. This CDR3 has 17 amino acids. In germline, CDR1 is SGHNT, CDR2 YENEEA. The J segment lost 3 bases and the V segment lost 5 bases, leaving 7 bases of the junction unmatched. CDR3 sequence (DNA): TGTGCCAGCAGCCCCCGGACTAGCGGGGGCCACTACAATGAGCAGTTCTTC. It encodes CASSPRTSGGHYNEQFF.

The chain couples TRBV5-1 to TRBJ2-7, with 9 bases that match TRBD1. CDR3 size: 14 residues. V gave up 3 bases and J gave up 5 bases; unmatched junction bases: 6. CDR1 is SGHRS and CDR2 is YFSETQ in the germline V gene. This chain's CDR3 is CASSSTGGWNEQYF. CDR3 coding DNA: TGCGCCAGCAGCTCAACAGGGGGCTGGAACGAGCAGTACTTC.

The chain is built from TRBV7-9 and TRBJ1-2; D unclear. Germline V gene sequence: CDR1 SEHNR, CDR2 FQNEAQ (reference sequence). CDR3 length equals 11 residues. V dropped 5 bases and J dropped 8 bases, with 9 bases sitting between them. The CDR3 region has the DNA TGTGCCAGCAGCCCCGATCGGGGCTACACCTTC. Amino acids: CASSPDRGYTF.

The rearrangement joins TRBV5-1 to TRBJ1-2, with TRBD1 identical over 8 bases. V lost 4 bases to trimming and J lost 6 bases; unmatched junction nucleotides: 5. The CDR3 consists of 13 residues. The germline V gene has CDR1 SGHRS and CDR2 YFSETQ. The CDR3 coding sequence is TGCGCCAGCAGCGAACAGGACAGGGATGGCTACACCTTC. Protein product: CASSEQDRDGYTF.

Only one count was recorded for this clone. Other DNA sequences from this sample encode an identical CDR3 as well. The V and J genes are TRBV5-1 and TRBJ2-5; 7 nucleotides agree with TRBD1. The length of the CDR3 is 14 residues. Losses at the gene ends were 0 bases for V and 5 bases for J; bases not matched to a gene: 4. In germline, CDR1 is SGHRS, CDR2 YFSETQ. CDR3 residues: CASSLGQGLETQYF. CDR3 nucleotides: TGCGCCAGCAGCTTGGGACAGGGTTTGGAGACCCAGTACTTC. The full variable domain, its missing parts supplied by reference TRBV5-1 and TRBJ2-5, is KAGVTQTPRYLIKTRGQQVTLSCSPISGHRSVSWYQQTPGQGLQFLFEYFSETQRNKGNFPGRFSGRQFSNSRSEMNVSTLELGDSALYLCASSLGQGLETQYFGPGTRLLVL.

CDR3 nucleotide sequence: TGTGCCAGTAACCAGGGTCAATATGGCTACACCTTC. Its protein product is CASNQGQYGYTF. The chain is built from TRBV2 and TRBJ1-2; a weak D match, TRBD1 (5 bases). Germline-derived CDR1 and CDR2 are SNHLY and FYNNEI. The CDR3 contains 12 residues. V dropped 9 bases and J dropped 5 bases, with 13 bases sitting between them.

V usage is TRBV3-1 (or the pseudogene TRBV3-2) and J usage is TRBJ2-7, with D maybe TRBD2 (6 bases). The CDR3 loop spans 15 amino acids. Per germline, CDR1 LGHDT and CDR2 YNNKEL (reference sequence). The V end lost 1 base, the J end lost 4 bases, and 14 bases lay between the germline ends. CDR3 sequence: CASSQAGGVQYEQYF. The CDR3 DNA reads TGTGCCAGCAGCCAAGCCGGAGGGGTTCAGTACGAGCAGTACTTC.

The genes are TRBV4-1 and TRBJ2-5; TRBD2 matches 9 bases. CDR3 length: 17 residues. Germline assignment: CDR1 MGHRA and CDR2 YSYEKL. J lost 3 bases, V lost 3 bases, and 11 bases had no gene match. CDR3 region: CASSHSRGVAGEETQYF. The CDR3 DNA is TGCGCCAGCAGCCATTCGCGGGGGGTAGCGGGGGAAGAGACCCAGTACTTC.

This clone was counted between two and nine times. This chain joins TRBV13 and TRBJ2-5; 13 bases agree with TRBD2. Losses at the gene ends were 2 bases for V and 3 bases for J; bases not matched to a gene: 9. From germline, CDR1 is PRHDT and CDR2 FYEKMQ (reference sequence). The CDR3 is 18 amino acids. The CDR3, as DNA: TGTGCCAGCAGCTTAACTAGCGGGAGGGCCAATTCCAAAGAGACCCAGTACTTC. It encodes CASSLTSGRANSKETQYF.

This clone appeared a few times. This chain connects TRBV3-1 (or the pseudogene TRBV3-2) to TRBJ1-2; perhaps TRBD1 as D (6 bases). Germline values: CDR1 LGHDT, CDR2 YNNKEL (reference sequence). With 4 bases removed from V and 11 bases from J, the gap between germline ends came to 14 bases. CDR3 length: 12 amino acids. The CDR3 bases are TGTGCCAGCAGCCCTCGGGACAACTCTTACACCTTC. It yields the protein CASSPRDNSYTF.

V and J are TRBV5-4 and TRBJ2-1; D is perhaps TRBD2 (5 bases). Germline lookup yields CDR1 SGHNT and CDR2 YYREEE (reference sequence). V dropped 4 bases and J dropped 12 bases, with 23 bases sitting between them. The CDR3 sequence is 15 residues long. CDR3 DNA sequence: TGTGCCAGCAGCCCCGACCTGGCCGATCGGGAACGGCAGTTCTTC. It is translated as CASSPDLADRERQFF.

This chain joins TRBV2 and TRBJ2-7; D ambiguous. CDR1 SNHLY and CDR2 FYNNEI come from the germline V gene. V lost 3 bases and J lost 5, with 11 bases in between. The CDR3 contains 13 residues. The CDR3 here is CASSEGPPDEQYF. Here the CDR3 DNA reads TGTGCCAGCAGTGAGGGCCCGCCGGACGAGCAGTACTTC.

CDR3 in amino acids: CASGLGGLRGIETQYF. The CDR3 DNA sequence: TGTGCTAGTGGTTTGGGGGGTTTACGGGGAATAGAGACCCAGTACTTC. This sequence joins TRBV12-5 and TRBJ2-5, with D perhaps matching TRBD2 (5 bases). The germline V and J ends were trimmed by 1 base and 4 bases, with 16 bases remaining between them. In germline, CDR1 is LGHNT, CDR2 FRNRAP. The CDR3 length is 16 residues.

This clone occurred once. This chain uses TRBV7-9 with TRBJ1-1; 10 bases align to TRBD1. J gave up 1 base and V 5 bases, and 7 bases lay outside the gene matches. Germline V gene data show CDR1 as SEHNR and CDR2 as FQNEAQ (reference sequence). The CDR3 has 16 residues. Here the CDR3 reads CASSTRDRGENTEAFF. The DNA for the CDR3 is TGTGCCAGCAGCACCCGGGACAGGGGAGAGAACACTGAAGCTTTCTTT. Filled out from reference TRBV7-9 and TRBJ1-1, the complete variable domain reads DTGVSQNPRHKITKRGQNVTFRCDPISEHNRLYWYRQTLGQGPEFLTYFQNEAQLEKSRLLSDRFSAERPKGSFSTLEIQRTEQGDSAMYLCASSTRDRGENTEAFFGQGTRLTVV.